Presented here are 24 T cell receptor beta chains from one specimen sequenced in a study of cytomegalovirus exposure and HLA in healthy donors. PCR amplification relied on 60 Vbeta primers (plus 13 Jbeta primers). Clones were read by immunoSEQ multiplex PCR, and TCRdb kept only the in-frame ones, dropping some. The sample lists about 190,000 clones, approximately 70% occurring once. Input material: PBMCs. These receptors were taken from a woman in her 30s in good health and CMV-seropositive.

This rearrangement joins TRBV10-2 to TRBJ2-5; 9 nucleotides line up with TRBD2. The junction had 9 bases not matched to a gene; V was cut back by 6 bases and J by 4 bases. The CDR3 is 15 amino acids. Germline CDR1 and CDR2: WSHSY and SAAADI. DNA of the CDR3: TGCGCCAGCAGCGATCTAGCGGGGTGGGGAGAGACCCAGTACTTC. This translates into CASSDLAGWGETQYF.

The CDR3 DNA sequence: TGTGCCAGCAGTTTATTCACCGGGGGCACTGAAGCTTTCTTT. It specifies CASSLFTGGTEAFF. This chain uses TRBV27 with TRBJ1-1, with D possibly being TRBD1 (5 bases). Germline CDR1 MNHEY, CDR2 SMNVEV (reference sequence). V was trimmed by 1 base and J by 4 bases, leaving 10 bases between them. The CDR3 covers 14 residues.

The chain is built from TRBV29-1 and TRBJ2-7, with D perhaps TRBD1 (5 bases). CDR1 and CDR2 from the germline V gene are SQVTM and ANQGSEA. CDR3 size: 12 residues. The V and J ends lost 2 bases and 5 bases respectively, with 10 bases between them. DNA of the CDR3: TGCAGCGTTGAACAGGGTCCAAACGAGCAGTACTTC. Translated, it gives CSVEQGPNEQYF.

V and J are TRBV7-9 and TRBJ2-1; 12 bases agree with TRBD2. V was clipped by 3 bases and J by 7 bases; unmatched bases: 10. From germline, CDR1 is SEHNR and CDR2 FQNEAQ (reference sequence). This CDR3 spans 17 amino acids. In nucleotides, the CDR3 is TGTGCCAGCAGCTTTCCACCTCTAGCGGGAGGGAGGAATGAGCAGTTCTTC. Encoded protein: CASSFPPLAGGRNEQFF.

The chain has TRBV29-1 and TRBJ1-2; TRBD1 is a possible D gene (6 bases). Germline CDR1 and CDR2: SQVTM and ANQGSEA. This CDR3 has 14 residues. V lost 5 bases to trimming and J lost 5 bases, with 18 bases between them. CDR3 in DNA: TGCAGCGTTTCACAGGGAGGGGGGAAGTATGGCTACACCTTC. Amino acid sequence: CSVSQGGGKYGYTF.

The genes are TRBV7-2 and TRBJ2-1, with D possibly TRBD2 on 5 matching bases. The CDR3 runs to 12 residues. Germline V gene sequence: CDR1 SGHTA, CDR2 FQGNSA. The V gene lost 1 base and the J gene lost 15 bases, with 13 bases spanning the gap. The DNA for the CDR3 is TGTGCCAGCAGCTTAGGGCTAGCTTTTCTGTTCTTC. Protein product: CASSLGLAFLFF.

Comment on this clone: Mismatch with germline at one junction end may stem from a read error. V gene TRBV9 combines with J gene TRBJ1-5, with no clear D. The CDR3 loop spans 15 amino acids. Germline CDR1 and CDR2: SGDLS and YYNGEE. CDR3 coding DNA: TGTGCCATCAGCGCCGACAAGTATAGCAATCAGCCCCAGCATTTT. Translated: CAISADKYSNQPQHF.

This clone was detected only a few times. J is TRBJ2-5 and V is TRBV10-3; D is perhaps TRBD1 (5 bases). This CDR3 is 13 amino acids long. Germline CDR1 is ENHRY and CDR2 is SYGVKD. The V end was cut by 2 bases, the J end by 2 bases, with 6 bases between. This CDR3 reads CAISERQQETQYF. The DNA for the CDR3 is TGTGCCATCAGTGAGCGACAGCAAGAGACCCAGTACTTC.

J is TRBJ2-1 and V is TRBV19; 8 positions agree with TRBD2. V dropped 4 bases and J dropped 0; count of bases not matched to a gene: 5. The CDR3 is 16 residues long. Per the germline V gene, CDR1 is LNHDA and CDR2 is SQIVND (reference sequence). The CDR3 reads CASSTGGTSSYNEQFF. The CDR3, as DNA: TGTGCCAGTAGTACCGGGGGGACTAGCTCCTACAATGAGCAGTTCTTC.

This rearrangement joins TRBV7-6 to TRBJ2-1; maybe TRBD2 (5 bases). The ends were cut back, 5 bases at V and 5 bases at J, with 13 bases in the middle. Germline loops: CDR1 SGHVS, CDR2 FNYEAQ. This CDR3 spans 14 amino acids. The chain's CDR3 is CASSPQAGNNEQFF. In DNA form, the CDR3 reads TGTGCCAGCAGCCCCCAGGCGGGTAACAATGAGCAGTTCTTC.

This rearrangement joins TRBV12-5 to TRBJ2-1; 10 nucleotides agree with TRBD2. The germline V gene encodes CDR1 LGHNT and CDR2 FRNRAP. With 5 bases clipped from V and 4 bases from J, the junction kept 8 bases outside the gene matches. The CDR3 length is 16 residues. The CDR3 coding sequence is TGTGCTAGTGGTAGAGGACTAGCGGACTCATACAATGAGCAGTTCTTC. Encoded protein: CASGRGLADSYNEQFF. The full variable domain, rest sourced from reference TRBV12-5 and TRBJ2-1, is DARVTQTPRHKVTEMGQEVTMRCQPILGHNTVFWYRQTMMQGLELLAYFRNRAPLDDSGMPKDRFSAEMPDATLATLKIQPSEPRDSAVYFCASGRGLADSYNEQFFGPGTRLTVL.

The chain links TRBV19 to TRBJ2-5; TRBD1 matches at 11 bases. TRBJ2-7 explains the end of the DNA better; the J call may be wrong. Germline CDR1 LNHDA, CDR2 SQIVND (reference sequence). CDR3 length equals 14 residues. This CDR3 reads CASSTGTGGYEQYF. Here the CDR3 DNA reads TGTGCCAGTAGTACCGGGACAGGGGGATACGAGCAGTACTTC.

The chain couples TRBV28 to TRBJ1-1, with D perhaps matching TRBD1 (5 bases). Germline V gene lookup returns CDR1 MDHEN and CDR2 SYDVKM. V was trimmed by 5 bases and J by 5 bases, leaving 18 bases between them. The CDR3 is 15 residues long. The CDR3 sequence is CASSTNTRTWTEAFF. DNA for the CDR3: TGTGCCAGCAGTACAAACACCCGGACATGGACTGAAGCTTTCTTT.

The rearrangement uses TRBV19 and TRBJ1-2; TRBD1 aligns across 8 bases. The germline gives CDR1 LNHDA, CDR2 SQIVND (reference sequence). CDR3 length: 14 residues. After removal of 8 bases from V and 7 bases from J, the junction contained 12 bases not matched to a gene. CDR3 in amino acids: CASGADRVGVGYTF. The CDR3 DNA reads as TGTGCCAGTGGCGCGGACAGGGTAGGGGTTGGCTACACCTTC.

This clone has more than one count but fewer than ten. The chain carries TRBV14 and TRBJ2-7, with unresolved D. Per germline, CDR1 SGHDN and CDR2 FVKESK. The CDR3 loop spans 14 amino acids. With 1 base removed from V and 3 bases from J, the gap between germline ends came to 10 bases. The CDR3 coding sequence is TGTGCCAGCAGCCAAGGGGCCAAAAACTACGAGCAGTACTTC. This sequence encodes CASSQGAKNYEQYF.

The chain links TRBV2 to TRBJ2-7; 8 nucleotides line up with TRBD2. J lost 3 bases, V lost 10 bases, and 8 bases had no gene match. The CDR3 spans 13 residues. The germline V gene has CDR1 SNHLY and CDR2 FYNNEI. In DNA, the CDR3 is TGTGCCACAGGACTAGCTTCTTACTACGAGCAGTACTTC. Its translation is CATGLASYYEQYF.

The chain has TRBV19 and TRBJ1-1, with D hard to call. CDR1 LNHDA and CDR2 SQIVND come from the germline V gene (reference sequence). The CDR3 contains 11 residues. The ends were cut back, 5 bases at V and 7 bases at J, with 8 bases in the middle. The CDR3 region is CASSRLYEAFF. The CDR3 nucleotides read TGTGCCAGTAGTCGACTGTATGAAGCTTTCTTT. The full variable domain, in which reference TRBV19 and TRBJ1-1 provide the parts outside the CDR3, is DGGITQSPKYLFRKEGQNVTLSCEQNLNHDAMYWYRQDPGQGLRLIYYSQIVNDFQKGDIAEGYSVSREKKESFPLTVTSAQKNPTAFYLCASSRLYEAFFGQGTRLTVV.

The chain recombines TRBV5-5 with TRBJ2-2, with a weak D call TRBD1 (6 bases). Trimming stripped 2 bases from V and 5 bases from J, with 7 bases between. The CDR3 has 13 amino acids. Germline V gives CDR1 SGHKS, CDR2 YYEKEE (reference sequence). The CDR3 DNA is TGTGCCAGCAGCTTAGGGGGAACCGGGGAGCTGTTTTTT. Its protein is CASSLGGTGELFF.

V gene TRBV5-5 combines with J gene TRBJ2-3, with D uncertain. The V gene lost 4 bases and the J gene lost 0 bases, with 12 bases spanning the gap. CDR1 is SGHKS, CDR2 YYEKEE, per germline (reference sequence). The CDR3 consists of 15 residues. CDR3 sequence: CASSLLESSTDTQYF. The CDR3 nucleotides are TGTGCCAGCAGCCTCCTAGAGAGTAGCACAGATACGCAGTATTTT.

The chain joins TRBV5-1 to TRBJ2-7; 7 bases are shared with TRBD2. Trimming took 0 bases from V and 2 from J; bases not matched to a gene: 5. The CDR3 extends over 15 amino acids. CDR1 is SGHRS, CDR2 YFSETQ, per germline. In DNA, the CDR3 is TGCGCCAGCAGCTTGGTGGGGGGAGGGGCCTACGAGCAGTACTTC. Encoded protein: CASSLVGGGAYEQYF.

The chain is built from TRBV19 and TRBJ2-2, with 9 bases that match TRBD2. The V gene's germline CDR1 is LNHDA and CDR2 SQIVND (reference sequence). Trimming at V came to 2 bases and at J to 4 bases, leaving 5 bases not matched to a gene. The CDR3 consists of 16 residues. CDR3 DNA: TGTGCCAGTAGTATACCGGCGGGAGGGTCCACCGGGGAGCTGTTTTTT. Protein product: CASSIPAGGSTGELFF.

This clone was detected only once. The J gene is TRBJ2-2, the V gene TRBV18, with a weak D call TRBD2 (6 bases). Germline CDR1 is KGHSH and CDR2 is LQKENI. Trimming took off 1 base at V and 5 bases at J, with 11 bases between the two ends. This CDR3 comprises 15 residues. CDR3 coding DNA: TGTGCCAGCTCACCACGCGGAGGGCGGACCGGGGAGCTGTTTTTT. Amino acid sequence: CASSPRGGRTGELFF.

The J gene is TRBJ2-7, the V gene TRBV28; 7 bases are shared with TRBD2. This CDR3 comprises 13 residues. J gave up 2 bases and V 7 bases, and 5 bases lay outside the gene matches. Germline values: CDR1 MDHEN, CDR2 SYDVKM. The CDR3, as DNA: TGTGCCAGCACGGGCGGGAGTACCTACGAGCAGTACTTC. Protein: CASTGGSTYEQYF.

This chain connects TRBV27 to TRBJ1-5, with TRBD1 as a possible D gene (6 bases). Per germline, CDR1 MNHEY and CDR2 SMNVEV (reference sequence). Trimming removed 2 bases from V and 4 bases from J, with 12 bases in between. The CDR3 length is 15 residues. This CDR3 is CASSLVGQGNQPQHF. CDR3 in DNA: TGTGCCAGCAGTTTAGTGGGGCAGGGGAATCAGCCCCAGCATTTT.